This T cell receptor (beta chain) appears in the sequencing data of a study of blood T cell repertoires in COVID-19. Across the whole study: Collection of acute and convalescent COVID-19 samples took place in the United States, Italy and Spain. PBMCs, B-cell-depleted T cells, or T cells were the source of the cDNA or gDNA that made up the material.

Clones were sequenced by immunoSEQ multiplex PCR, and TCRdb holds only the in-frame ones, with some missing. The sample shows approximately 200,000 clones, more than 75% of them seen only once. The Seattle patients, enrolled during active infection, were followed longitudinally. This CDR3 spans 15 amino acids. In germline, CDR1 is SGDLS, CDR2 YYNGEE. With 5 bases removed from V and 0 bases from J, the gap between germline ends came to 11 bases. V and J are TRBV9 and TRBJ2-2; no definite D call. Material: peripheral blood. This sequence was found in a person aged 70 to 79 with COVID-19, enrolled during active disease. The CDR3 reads CASSRAATNTGELFF. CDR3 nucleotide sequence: TGTGCCAGCAGTCGAGCCGCTACGAACACCGGGGAGCTGTTTTTT.